This T cell receptor beta chain was captured in a study of blood T cells in healthy people across ages. Looking at the study overall: About one barcoded beta molecule per two T cells was captured by template switching.

This clonotype was counted between two and nine times. The antigen is not known. Germline CDR1 is MNHNY and CDR2 is SVGAGI (reference sequence). The CDR3 is made up of 11 amino acids. V lost 8 bases, J lost 8 bases, and 9 bases lay in between. The study, taken as a whole, reports: Estimates based on one million T cells were treated as lower bounds.

Using a J-beta primer mix together with a sample-barcoded 5' primer, a second PCR was run for roughly 6 to 12 cycles. In TCRdb, the 5' RACE reads were re-called with MiXCR into one record per CDR3 protein. The repertoire holds hundreds of thousands of distinct CDR3 sequences, with over 40% as singletons. This TCR was recovered from a woman aged 80 or over in good health. The sequencing input was blood. The chain employs TRBV6-6 and TRBJ2-2; D unresolved. The CDR3 loop reads CASRLGGELFF. The CDR3 bases are TGTGCCAGCCGCCTCGGGGGGGAGCTGTTTTTT.